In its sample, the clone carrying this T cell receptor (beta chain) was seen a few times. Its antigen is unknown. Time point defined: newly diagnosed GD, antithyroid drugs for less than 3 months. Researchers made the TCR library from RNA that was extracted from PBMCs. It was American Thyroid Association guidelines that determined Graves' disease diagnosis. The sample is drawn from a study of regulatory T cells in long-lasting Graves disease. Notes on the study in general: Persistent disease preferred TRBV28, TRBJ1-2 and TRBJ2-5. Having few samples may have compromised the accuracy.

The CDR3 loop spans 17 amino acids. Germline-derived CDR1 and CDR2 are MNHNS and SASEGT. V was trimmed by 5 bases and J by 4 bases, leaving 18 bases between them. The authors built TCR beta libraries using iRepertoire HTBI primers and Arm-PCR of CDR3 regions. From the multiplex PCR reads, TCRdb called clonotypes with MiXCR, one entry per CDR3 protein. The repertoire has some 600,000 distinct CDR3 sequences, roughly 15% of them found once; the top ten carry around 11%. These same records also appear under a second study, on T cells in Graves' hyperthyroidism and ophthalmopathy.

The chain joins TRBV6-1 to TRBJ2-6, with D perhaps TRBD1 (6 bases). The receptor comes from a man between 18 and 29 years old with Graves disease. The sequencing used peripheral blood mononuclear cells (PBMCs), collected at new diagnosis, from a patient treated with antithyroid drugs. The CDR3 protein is CASSSDRTFPGANVLTF. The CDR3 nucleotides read TGTGCCAGCAGTAGCGACAGGACCTTCCCCGGGGCCAACGTCCTGACTTTC.